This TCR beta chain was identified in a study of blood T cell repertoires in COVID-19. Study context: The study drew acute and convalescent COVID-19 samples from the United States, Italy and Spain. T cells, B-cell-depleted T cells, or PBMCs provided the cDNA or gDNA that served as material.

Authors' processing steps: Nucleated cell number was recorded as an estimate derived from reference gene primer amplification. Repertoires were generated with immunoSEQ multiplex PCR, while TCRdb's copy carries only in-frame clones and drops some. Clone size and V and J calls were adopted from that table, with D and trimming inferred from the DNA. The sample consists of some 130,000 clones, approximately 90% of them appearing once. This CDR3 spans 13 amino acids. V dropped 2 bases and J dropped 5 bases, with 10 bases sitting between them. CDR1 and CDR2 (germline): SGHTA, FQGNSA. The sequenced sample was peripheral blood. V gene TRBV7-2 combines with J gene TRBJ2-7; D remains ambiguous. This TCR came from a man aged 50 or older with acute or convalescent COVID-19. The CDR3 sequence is CASSLSWYNEQYF. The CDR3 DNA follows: TGTGCCAGCAGCTTAAGCTGGTATAACGAGCAGTACTTC.